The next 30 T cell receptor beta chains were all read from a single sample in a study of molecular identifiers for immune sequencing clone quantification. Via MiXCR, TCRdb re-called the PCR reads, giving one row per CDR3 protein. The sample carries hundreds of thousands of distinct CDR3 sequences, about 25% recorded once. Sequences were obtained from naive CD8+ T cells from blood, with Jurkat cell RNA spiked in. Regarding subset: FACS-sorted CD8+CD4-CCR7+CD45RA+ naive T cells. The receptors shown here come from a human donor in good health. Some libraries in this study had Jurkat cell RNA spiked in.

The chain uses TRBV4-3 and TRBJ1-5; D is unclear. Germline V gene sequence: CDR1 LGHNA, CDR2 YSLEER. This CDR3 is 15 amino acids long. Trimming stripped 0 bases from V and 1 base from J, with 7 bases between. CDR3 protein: CASSQDVPSNQPQHF. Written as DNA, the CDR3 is TGCGCCAGCAGCCAAGATGTCCCCAGCAATCAGCCCCAGCATTTT.

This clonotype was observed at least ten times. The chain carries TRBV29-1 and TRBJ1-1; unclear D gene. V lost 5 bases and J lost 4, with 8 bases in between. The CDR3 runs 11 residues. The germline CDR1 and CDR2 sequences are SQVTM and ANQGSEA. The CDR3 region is CSVLAFTEAFF. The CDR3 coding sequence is TGCAGCGTTCTTGCGTTCACTGAAGCTTTCTTT.

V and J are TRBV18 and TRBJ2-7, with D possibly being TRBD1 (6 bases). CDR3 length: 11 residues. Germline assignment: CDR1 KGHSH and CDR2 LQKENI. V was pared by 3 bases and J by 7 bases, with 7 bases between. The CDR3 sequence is CASSPDREQYF. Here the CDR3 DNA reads TGTGCCAGCTCACCTGACAGGGAGCAGTACTTC.

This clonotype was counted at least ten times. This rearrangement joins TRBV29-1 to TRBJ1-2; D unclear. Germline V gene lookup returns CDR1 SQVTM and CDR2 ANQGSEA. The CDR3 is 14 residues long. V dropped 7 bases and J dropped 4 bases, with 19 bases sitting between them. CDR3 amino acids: CSGLQPGGRYGYTF. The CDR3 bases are TGCAGCGGTTTACAGCCCGGTGGCCGCTATGGCTACACCTTC.

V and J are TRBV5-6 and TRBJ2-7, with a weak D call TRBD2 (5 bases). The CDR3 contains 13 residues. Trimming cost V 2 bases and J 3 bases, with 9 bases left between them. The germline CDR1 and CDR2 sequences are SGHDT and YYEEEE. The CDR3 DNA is TGTGCCAGCAGCTTTGACTATAACTACGAGCAGTACTTC. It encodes CASSFDYNYEQYF.

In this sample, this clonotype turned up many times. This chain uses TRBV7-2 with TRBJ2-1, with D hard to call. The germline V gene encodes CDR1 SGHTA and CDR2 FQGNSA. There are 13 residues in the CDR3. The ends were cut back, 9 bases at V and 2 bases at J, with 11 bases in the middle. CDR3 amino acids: CARSKAPYNEQFF. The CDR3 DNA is TGTGCCAGATCGAAGGCCCCCTACAATGAGCAGTTCTTC.

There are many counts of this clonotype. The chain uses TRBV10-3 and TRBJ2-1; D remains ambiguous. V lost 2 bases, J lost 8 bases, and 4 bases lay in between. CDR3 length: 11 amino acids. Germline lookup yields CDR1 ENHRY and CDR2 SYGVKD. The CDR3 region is CAISEHDEQFF. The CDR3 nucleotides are TGTGCCATCAGTGAGCACGATGAGCAGTTCTTC.

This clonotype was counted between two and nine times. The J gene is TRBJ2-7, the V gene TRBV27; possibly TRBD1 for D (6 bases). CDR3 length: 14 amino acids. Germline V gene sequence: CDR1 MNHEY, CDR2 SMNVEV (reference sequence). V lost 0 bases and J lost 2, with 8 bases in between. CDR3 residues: CASSLSDSTYEQYF. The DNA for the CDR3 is TGTGCCAGCAGTTTATCGGACAGCACCTACGAGCAGTACTTC.

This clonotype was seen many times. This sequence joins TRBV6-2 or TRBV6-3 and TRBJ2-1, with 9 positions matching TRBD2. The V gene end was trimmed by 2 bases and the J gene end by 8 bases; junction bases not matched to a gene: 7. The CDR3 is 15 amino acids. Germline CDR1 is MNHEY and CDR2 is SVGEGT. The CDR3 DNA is TGTGCCAGCAGTTACGGTGTTAGCGGGGGTTATGAGCAGTTCTTC. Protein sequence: CASSYGVSGGYEQFF.

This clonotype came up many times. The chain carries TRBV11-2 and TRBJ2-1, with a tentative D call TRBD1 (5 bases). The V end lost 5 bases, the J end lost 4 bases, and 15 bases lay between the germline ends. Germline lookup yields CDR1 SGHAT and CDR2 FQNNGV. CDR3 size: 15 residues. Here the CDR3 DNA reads TGTGCCAGCAGCCCCCCCCAGGGCACGTACAATGAGCAGTTCTTC. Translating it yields CASSPPQGTYNEQFF. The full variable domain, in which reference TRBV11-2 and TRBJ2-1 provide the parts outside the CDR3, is EAGVAQSPRYKIIEKRQSVAFWCNPISGHATLYWYQQILGQGPKLLIQFQNNGVVDDSQLPKDRFSAERLKGVDSTLKIQPAKLEDSAVYLCASSPPQGTYNEQFFGPGTRLTVL.

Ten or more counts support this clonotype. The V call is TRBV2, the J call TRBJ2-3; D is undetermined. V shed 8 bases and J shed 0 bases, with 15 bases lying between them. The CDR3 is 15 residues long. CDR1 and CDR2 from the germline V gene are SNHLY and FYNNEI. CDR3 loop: CASSSPSSSTDTQYF. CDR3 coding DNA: TGTGCCAGCTCGTCTCCGTCTTCTAGCACAGATACGCAGTATTTT. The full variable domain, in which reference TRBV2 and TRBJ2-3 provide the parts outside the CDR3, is EPEVTQTPSHQVTQMGQEVILRCVPISNHLYFYWYRQILGQKVEFLVSFYNNEISEKSEIFDDQFSVERPDGSNFTLKIRSTKLEDSAMYFCASSSPSSSTDTQYFGPGTRLTVL.

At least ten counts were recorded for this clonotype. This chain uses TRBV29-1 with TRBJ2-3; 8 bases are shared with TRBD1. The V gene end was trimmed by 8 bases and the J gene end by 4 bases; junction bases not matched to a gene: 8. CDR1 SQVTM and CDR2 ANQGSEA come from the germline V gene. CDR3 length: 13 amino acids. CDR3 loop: CSHGAGGSDTQYF. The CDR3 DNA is TGCAGCCATGGGGCAGGGGGCTCAGATACGCAGTATTTT.

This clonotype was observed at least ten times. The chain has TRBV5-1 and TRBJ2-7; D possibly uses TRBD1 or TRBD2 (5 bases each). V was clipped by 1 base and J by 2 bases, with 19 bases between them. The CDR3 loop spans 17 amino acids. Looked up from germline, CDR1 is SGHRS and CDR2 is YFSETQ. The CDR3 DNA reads TGCGCCAGCAGCTTGCCGACCTCCGGGACCTCGACCTACGAGCAGTACTTC. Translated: CASSLPTSGTSTYEQYF.

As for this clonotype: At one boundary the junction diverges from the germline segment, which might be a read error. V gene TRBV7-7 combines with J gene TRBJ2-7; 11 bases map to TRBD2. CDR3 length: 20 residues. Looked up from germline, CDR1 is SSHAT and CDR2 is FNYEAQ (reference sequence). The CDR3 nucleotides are TGTGCTAGCAGCCGATTTCCATATACTAACTTAGCGGGAGGGCCGGACGAGCAGTACTTC. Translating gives CASSRFPYTNLAGGPDEQYF.

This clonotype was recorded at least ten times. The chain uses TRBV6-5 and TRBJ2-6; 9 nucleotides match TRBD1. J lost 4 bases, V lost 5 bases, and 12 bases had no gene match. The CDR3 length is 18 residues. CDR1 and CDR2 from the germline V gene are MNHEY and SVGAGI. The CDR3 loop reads CASSLAGTGPGGANVLTF. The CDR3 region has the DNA TGTGCCAGCAGTCTCGCTGGGACAGGGCCAGGGGGGGCCAACGTCCTGACTTTC.

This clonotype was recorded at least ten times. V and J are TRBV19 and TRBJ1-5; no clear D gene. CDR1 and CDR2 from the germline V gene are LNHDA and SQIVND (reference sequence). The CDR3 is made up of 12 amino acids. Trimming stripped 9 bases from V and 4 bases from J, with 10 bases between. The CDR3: CASSYRNQPQHF. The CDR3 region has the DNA TGTGCCAGCAGTTATCGGAATCAGCCCCAGCATTTT.

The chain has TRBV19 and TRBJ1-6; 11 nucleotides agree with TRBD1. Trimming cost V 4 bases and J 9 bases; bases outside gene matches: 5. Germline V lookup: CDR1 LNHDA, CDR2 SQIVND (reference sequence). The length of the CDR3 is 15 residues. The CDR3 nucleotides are TGTGCCAGTAGTAACCCCGGGACAGGGGGTTCACCCCTCCACTTT. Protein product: CASSNPGTGGSPLHF. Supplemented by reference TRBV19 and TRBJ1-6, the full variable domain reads DGGITQSPKYLFRKEGQNVTLSCEQNLNHDAMYWYRQDPGQGLRLIYYSQIVNDFQKGDIAEGYSVSREKKESFPLTVTSAQKNPTAFYLCASSNPGTGGSPLHFGNGTRLTVT.

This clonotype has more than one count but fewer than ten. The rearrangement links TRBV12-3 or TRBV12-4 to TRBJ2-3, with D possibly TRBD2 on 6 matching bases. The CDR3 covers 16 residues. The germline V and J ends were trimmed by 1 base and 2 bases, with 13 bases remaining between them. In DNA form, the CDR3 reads TGTGCCAGCAGTTTAGTTCGTGGCGGGAACACAGATACGCAGTATTTT. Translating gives CASSLVRGGNTDTQYF.

CDR3 residues: CASSLALRTGDSYEQYF. DNA of the CDR3: TGTGCCAGCAGCTTAGCCCTCCGGACAGGGGACTCCTACGAGCAGTACTTC. The V gene is TRBV7-9, the J gene TRBJ2-7, with 9 bases matching TRBD1. The V gene end was trimmed by 0 bases and the J gene end by 0 bases; junction bases not matched to a gene: 6. Germline V gene lookup returns CDR1 SEHNR and CDR2 FQNEAQ (reference sequence). The length of the CDR3 is 17 residues. Full variable domain (missing parts from reference TRBV7-9 and TRBJ2-7): DTGVSQNPRHKITKRGQNVTFRCDPISEHNRLYWYRQTLGQGPEFLTYFQNEAQLEKSRLLSDRFSAERPKGSFSTLEIQRTEQGDSAMYLCASSLALRTGDSYEQYFGPGTRLTVT.

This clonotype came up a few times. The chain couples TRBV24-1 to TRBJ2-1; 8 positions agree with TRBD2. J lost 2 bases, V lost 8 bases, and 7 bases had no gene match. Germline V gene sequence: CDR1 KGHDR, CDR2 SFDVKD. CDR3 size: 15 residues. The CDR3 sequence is CATNPGGGTYNEQFF. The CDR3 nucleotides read TGTGCCACCAACCCCGGGGGGGGCACCTACAATGAGCAGTTCTTC.

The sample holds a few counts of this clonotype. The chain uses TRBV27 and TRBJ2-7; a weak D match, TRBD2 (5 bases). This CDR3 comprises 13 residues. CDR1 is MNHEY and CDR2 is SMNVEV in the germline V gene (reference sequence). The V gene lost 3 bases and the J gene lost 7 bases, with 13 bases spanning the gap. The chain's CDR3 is CASSFSSSGEQYF. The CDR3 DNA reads TGTGCCAGCAGTTTTAGCAGTTCGGGGGAGCAGTACTTC.

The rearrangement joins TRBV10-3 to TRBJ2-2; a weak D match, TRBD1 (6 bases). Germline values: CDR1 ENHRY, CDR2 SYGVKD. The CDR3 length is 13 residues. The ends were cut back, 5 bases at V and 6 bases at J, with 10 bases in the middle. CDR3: CAISLDSPGELFF. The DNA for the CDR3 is TGTGCCATCAGTCTGGACAGTCCCGGGGAGCTGTTTTTT.

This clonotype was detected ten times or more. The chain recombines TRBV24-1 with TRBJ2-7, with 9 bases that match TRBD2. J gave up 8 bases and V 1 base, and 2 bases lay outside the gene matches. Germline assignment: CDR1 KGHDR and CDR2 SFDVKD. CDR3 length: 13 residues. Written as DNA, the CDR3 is TGTGCCACCAGTGATTTTCCTAGCGGGAAGCAGTACTTC. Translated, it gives CATSDFPSGKQYF.

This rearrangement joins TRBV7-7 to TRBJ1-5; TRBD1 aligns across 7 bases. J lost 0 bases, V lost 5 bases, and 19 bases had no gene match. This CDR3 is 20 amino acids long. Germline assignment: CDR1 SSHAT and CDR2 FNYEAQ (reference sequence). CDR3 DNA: TGTGCCAGCAGCCCGACCCAATACAGGGGACGGAATAATAGCAATCAGCCCCAGCATTTT. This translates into CASSPTQYRGRNNSNQPQHF.

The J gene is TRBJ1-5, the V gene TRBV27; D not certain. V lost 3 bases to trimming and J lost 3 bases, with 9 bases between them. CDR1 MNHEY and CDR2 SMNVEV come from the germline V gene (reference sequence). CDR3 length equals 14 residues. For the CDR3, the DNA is TGTGCCAGCAGTTTCGCCGGATTCAATCAGCCCCAGCATTTT. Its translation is CASSFAGFNQPQHF.

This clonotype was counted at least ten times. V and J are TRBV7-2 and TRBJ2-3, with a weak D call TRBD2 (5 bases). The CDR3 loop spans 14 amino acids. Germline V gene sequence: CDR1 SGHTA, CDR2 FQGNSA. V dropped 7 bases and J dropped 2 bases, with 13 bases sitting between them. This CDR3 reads CASTTPGDTDTQYF. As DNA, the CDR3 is TGTGCCAGCACCACGCCCGGGGACACAGATACGCAGTATTTT.

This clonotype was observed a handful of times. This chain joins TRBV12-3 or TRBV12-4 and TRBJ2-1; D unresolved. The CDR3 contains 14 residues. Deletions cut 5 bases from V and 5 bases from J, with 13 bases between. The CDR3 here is CASSPGLSDNEQFF. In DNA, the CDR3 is TGTGCCAGCAGTCCTGGGCTTTCGGACAATGAGCAGTTCTTC.

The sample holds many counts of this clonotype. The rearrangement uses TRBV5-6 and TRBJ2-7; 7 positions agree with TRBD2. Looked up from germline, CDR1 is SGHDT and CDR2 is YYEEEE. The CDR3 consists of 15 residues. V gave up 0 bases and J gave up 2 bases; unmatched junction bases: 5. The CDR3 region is CASSLVGGPTYEQYF. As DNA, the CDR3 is TGTGCCAGCAGCTTGGTGGGAGGGCCTACCTACGAGCAGTACTTC.

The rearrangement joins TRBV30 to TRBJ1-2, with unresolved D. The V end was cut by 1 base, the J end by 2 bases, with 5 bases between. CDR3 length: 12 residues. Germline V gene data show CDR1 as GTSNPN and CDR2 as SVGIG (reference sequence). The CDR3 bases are TGTGCCTGGAGTGAAGGGAACTATGGCTACACCTTC. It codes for CAWSEGNYGYTF.

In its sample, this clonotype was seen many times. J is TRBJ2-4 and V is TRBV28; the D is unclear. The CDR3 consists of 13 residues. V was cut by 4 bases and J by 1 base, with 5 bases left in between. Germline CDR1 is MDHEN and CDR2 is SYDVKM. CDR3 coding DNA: TGTGCCAGCAGTTCGGCCGCCAAAAACATTCAGTACTTC. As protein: CASSSAAKNIQYF. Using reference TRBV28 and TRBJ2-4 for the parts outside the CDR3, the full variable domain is DVKVTQSSRYLVKRTGEKVFLECVQDMDHENMFWYRQDPGLGLRLIYFSYDVKMKEKGDIPEGYSVSREKKERFSLILESASTNQTSMYLCASSSAAKNIQYFGAGTRLSVL.